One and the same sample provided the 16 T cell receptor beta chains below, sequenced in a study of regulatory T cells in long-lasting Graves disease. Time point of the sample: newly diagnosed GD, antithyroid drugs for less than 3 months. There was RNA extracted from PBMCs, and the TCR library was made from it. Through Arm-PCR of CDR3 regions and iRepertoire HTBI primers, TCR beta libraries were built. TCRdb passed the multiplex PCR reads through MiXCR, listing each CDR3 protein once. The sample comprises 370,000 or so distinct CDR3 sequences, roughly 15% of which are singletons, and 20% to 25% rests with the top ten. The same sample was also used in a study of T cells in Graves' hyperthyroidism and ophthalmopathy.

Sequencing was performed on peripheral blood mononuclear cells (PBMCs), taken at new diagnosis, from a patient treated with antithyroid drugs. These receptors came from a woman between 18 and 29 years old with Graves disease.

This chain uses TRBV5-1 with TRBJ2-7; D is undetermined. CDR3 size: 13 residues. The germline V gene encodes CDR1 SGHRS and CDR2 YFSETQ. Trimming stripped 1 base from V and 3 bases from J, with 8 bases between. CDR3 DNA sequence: TGCGCCAGCAGCTTGAACAGAAACTACGAGCAGTACTTC. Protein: CASSLNRNYEQYF.

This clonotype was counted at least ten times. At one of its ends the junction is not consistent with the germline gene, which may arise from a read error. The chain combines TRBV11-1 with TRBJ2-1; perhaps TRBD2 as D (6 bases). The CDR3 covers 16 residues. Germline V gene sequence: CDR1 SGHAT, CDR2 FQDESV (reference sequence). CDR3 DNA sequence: TGCGCCAGCAGCTTGGTTATCGGGAGCTCCTACAATGAGCAGTTCTTC. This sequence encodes CASSLVIGSSYNEQFF.

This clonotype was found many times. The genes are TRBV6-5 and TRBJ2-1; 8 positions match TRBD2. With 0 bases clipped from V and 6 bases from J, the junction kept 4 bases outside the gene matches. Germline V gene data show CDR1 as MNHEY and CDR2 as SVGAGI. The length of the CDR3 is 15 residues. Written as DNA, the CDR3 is TGTGCCAGCAGTTACTCGGGACTAGGCGGCAATGAGCAGTTCTTC. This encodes CASSYSGLGGNEQFF.

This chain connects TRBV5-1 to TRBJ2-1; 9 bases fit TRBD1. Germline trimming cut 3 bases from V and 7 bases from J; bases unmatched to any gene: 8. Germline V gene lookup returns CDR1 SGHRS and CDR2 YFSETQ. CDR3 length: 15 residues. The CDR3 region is CASSWDRVYGNEQFF. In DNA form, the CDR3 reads TGCGCCAGCAGCTGGGACAGGGTTTATGGTAATGAGCAGTTCTTC. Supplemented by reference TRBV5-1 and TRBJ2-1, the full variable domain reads KAGVTQTPRYLIKTRGQQVTLSCSPISGHRSVSWYQQTPGQGLQFLFEYFSETQRNKGNFPGRFSGRQFSNSRSEMNVSTLELGDSALYLCASSWDRVYGNEQFFGPGTRLTVL.

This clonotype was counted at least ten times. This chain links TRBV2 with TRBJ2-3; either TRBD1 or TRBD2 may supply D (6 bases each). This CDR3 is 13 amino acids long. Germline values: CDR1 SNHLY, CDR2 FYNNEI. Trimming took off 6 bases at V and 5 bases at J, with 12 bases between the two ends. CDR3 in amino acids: CASRGGLGDTQYF. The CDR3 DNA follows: TGTGCCAGCAGGGGGGGCCTCGGAGATACGCAGTATTTT.

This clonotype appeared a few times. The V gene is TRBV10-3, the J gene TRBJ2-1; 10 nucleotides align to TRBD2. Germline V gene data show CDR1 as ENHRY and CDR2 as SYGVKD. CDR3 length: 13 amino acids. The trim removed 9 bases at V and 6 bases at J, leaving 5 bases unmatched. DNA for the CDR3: TGTGCCATACTAGCGGGAAGTGGCAATGAGCAGTTCTTC. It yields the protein CAILAGSGNEQFF.

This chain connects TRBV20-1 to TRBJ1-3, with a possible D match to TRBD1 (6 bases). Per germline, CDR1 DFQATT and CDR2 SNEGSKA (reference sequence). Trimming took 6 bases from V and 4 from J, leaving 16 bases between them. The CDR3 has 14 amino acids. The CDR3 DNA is TGCAGTGCCAGGATAGGGGGAAGAGGAAACACCATATATTTT. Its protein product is CSARIGGRGNTIYF.

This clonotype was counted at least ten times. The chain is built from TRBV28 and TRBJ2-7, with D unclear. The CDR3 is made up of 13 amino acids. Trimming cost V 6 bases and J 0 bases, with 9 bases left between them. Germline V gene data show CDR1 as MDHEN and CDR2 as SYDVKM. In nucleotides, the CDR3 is TGTGCCAGCAGCTTGGGTATCTCCTACGAGCAGTACTTC. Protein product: CASSLGISYEQYF. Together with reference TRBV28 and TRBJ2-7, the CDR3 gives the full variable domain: DVKVTQSSRYLVKRTGEKVFLECVQDMDHENMFWYRQDPGLGLRLIYFSYDVKMKEKGDIPEGYSVSREKKERFSLILESASTNQTSMYLCASSLGISYEQYFGPGTRLTVT.

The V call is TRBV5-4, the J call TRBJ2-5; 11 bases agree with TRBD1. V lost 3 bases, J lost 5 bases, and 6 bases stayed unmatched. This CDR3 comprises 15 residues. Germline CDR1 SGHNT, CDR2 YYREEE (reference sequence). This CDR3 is CASSSSGQGAETQYF. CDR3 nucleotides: TGTGCCAGCAGCTCGAGCGGACAGGGGGCCGAGACCCAGTACTTC.

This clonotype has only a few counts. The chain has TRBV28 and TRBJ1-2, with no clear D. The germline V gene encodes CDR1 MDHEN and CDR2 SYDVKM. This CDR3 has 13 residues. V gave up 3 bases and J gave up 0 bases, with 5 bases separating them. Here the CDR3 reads CASSFGTNYGYTF. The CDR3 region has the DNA TGTGCCAGCAGTTTTGGCACTAACTATGGCTACACCTTC.

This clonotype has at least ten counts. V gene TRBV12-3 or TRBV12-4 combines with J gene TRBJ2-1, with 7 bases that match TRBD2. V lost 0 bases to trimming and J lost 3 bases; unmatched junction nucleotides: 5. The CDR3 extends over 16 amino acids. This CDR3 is CASSLALRGGYNEQFF. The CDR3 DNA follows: TGTGCCAGCAGTTTAGCGCTTCGCGGGGGCTACAATGAGCAGTTCTTC.

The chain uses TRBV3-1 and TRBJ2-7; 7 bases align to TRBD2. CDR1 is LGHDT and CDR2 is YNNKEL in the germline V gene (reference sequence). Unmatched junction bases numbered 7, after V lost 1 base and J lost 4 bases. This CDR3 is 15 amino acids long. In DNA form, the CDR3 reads TGTGCCAGCAGCCAAGGATTCGGCGGGAGTTACGAGCAGTACTTC. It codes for CASSQGFGGSYEQYF.

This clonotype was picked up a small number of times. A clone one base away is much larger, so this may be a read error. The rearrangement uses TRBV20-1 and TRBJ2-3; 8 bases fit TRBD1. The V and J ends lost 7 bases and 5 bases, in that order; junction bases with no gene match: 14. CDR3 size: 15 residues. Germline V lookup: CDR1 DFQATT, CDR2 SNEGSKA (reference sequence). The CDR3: CSGSSAGGREDTQYF. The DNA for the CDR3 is TGCAGTGGTAGTTCCGCAGGGGGCCGCGAAGATACGCAGTATTTT.

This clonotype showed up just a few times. In DNA, the CDR3 is TGTGCCAGCAGCCAAGAGGACCGCTCTGGAAACACCATATATTTT. Translation: CASSQEDRSGNTIYF. V and J are TRBV4-2 and TRBJ1-3; no clear D. The CDR3 is made up of 15 amino acids. Trimming stripped 0 bases from V and 0 bases from J, with 6 bases between. Germline CDR1 LGHNA, CDR2 YNFKEQ.

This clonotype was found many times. The CDR3 DNA follows: TGCGCCAGCAGCTTCCGACCCTACGAGCAGTACTTC. Its translation: CASSFRPYEQYF. The chain is built from TRBV5-1 and TRBJ2-7; D remains ambiguous. Per the germline V gene, CDR1 is SGHRS and CDR2 is YFSETQ. The ends were cut back, 2 bases at V and 2 bases at J, with 5 bases in the middle. The CDR3 spans 12 residues.

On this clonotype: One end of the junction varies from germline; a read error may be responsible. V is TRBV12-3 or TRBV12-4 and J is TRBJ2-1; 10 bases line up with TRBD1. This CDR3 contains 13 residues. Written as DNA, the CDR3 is TGTGCCAGCAGCTGGGGACAGGGGAATGGGCAGTTCTTC. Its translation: CASSWGQGNGQFF.